The rows below give T cell receptor beta chains drawn from one sample of a study of shared clonotypes between healthy human individuals. Sequenced by immunoSEQ multiplex PCR; TCRdb stores in-frame clones only, minus some. The sample lists around 2,000,000 clones; about 93% were seen once. Sequenced material: naive CD8+ T cells from PBMCs. The receptors shown here come from a man younger than 30 in good health. Some clones in this sample may be carry-over from other donors' samples. Each CDR3 is given with its conserved first and last residue. Fields, in order: V gene, clone size, D gene, J gene, CDR3 DNA, CDR3 protein. A D gene is named only where the DNA matches it firmly. The size field is filled for only some rows; it gives once, few, many or a size class.

TRBV29-1,.,.,TRBJ2-7,TGCAGCTCCTCGGACAGCTACGAGCAGTACTTC,CSSSDSYEQYF
TRBV9,.,TRBD1,TRBJ2-7,TGTGCCAGCAGCGCTCGGACAGGCCCCCTGTACGAGCAGTACTTC,CASSARTGPLYEQYF
TRBV28,.,TRBD1,TRBJ2-7,TGTGCCAGCAGCCTCAGGAGACAGGGGGAAGAGCAGTACTTC,CASSLRRQGEEQYF
TRBV7-8,.,.,TRBJ1-3,TGTGCCAGCAGCTTAACCCTGGGAGCCATATATTTT,CASSLTLGAIYF
TRBV10-2,.,.,TRBJ1-5,TGCGCCAGCGGGGGAGACAGGAGAACTTCCAATCAGCCCCAGCATTTT,CASGGDRRTSNQPQHF
TRBV25-1,.,.,TRBJ2-3,TGTGCCAGCAGTGAAAAGGAAGATACGCAGTATTTT,CASSEKEDTQYF
TRBV18,.,.,TRBJ2-3,TGTGCCAGCTCACCACCCTTAGCGGCTAGCACAGATACGCAGTATTTT,CASSPPLAASTDTQYF
TRBV5-1,.,.,TRBJ2-2,TGCGCCAGCAGCTTGGGTTGGGGCGGAAGGAACACCGGGGAGCTGTTTTTT,CASSLGWGGRNTGELFF
TRBV18,once,.,TRBJ1-5,TGTGCCAGCTCACCGGGACGGATCAATCAGCCCCAGCATTTT,CASSPGRINQPQHF
TRBV10-3,once,TRBD2,TRBJ2-2,TGTGCCATCAGGGGACTAGCGGGAAAACAAAGGAGCACCGGGGAGCTGTTTTTT,CAIRGLAGKQRSTGELFF
TRBV30,.,.,TRBJ2-1,TGTGCCTGGGGTGGGCTAGCGCAGAGCTCCTACAATGAGCAGTTCTTC,CAWGGLAQSSYNEQFF